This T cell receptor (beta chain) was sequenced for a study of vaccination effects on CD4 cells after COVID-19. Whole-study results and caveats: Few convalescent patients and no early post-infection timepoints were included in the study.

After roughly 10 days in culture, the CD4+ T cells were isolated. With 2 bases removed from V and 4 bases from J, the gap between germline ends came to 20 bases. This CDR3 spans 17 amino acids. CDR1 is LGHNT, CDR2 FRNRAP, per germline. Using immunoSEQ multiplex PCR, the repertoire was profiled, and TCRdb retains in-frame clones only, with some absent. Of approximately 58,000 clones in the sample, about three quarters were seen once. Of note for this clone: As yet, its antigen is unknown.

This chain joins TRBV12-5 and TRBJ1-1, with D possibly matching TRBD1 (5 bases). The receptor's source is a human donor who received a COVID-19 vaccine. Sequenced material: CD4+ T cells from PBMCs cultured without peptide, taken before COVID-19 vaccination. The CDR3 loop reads CASGLSLETGRRTEAFF. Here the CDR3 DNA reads TGTGCTAGTGGTTTGTCCCTCGAAACAGGTCGTCGCACTGAAGCTTTCTTT.